This T cell receptor beta chain was retrieved from a study of neurological immune-mediated disorders. V shed 7 bases and J shed 11 bases, with 19 bases lying between them. The germline CDR1 and CDR2 sequences are SQVTM and ANQGSEA. The CDR3 runs 12 residues. Indicated time point: longitudinal time-point 2. TCRdb analysed the 5' RACE reads with MiXCR anew, one entry per CDR3 protein. The repertoire includes some 60,000 distinct CDR3 sequences, 9.7% of them detected once, and roughly an eighth sits in the top ten. The sample comprised PBMCs. V usage is TRBV29-1 and J usage is TRBJ2-3; D unresolved. This TCR came from a young man in good health. CDR3 in amino acids: CSASSYSRQQYF. The CDR3 DNA is TGCAGCGCATCCTCTTATAGCCGGCAGCAGTATTTT.